The clone carrying this T cell receptor (beta chain) was counted only a few times. Its target is not known. This entry belongs to a study of blood T cells in healthy people across ages. A second PCR of 7 to 11 cycles used a sample-barcoded 5' primer and a J-beta primer mix. TCRdb used MiXCR to reprocess the 5' RACE reads, holding one entry per CDR3 protein. This table holds about 2 million distinct CDR3 sequences, less than 50% found once. Germline V CDR1 and CDR2: LNHNV, YYDKDF (reference sequence). V dropped 6 bases and J dropped 1; count of bases not matched to a gene: 3. CDR3 length: 13 amino acids. Aged about 6 to 90, donors were systemically healthy Caucasians from Russia. Each sample gave at least 6 million isolated PBMCs. Overall study results and limits: From one million sequenced T cells, diversity estimates were lower bounds.

Sequencing was performed on blood. The V call is TRBV15, the J call TRBJ2-7; 7 bases match TRBD2. This sequence was found in a woman in her forties in good health. Here the CDR3 DNA reads TGTGCCACCAGTCGGGGGGTTTCCTACGAGCAGTACTTC. Protein: CATSRGVSYEQYF.